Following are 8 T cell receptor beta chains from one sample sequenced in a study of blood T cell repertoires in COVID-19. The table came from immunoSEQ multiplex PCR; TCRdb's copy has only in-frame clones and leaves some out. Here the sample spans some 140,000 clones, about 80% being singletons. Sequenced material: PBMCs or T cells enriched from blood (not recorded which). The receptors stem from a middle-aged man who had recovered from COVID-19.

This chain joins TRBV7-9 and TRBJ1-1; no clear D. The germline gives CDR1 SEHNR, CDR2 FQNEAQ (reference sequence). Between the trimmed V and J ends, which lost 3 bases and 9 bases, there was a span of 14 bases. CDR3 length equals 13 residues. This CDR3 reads CASSFIPSQKAFF. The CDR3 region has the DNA TGTGCCAGCAGCTTCATCCCAAGTCAGAAAGCTTTCTTT.

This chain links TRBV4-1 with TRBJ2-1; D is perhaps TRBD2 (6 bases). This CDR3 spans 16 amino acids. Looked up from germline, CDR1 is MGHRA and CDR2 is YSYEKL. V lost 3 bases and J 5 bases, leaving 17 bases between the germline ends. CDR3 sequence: CASSHPGGLRNNEQFF. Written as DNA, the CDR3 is TGCGCCAGCAGCCATCCGGGCGGACTACGAAACAATGAGCAGTTCTTC.

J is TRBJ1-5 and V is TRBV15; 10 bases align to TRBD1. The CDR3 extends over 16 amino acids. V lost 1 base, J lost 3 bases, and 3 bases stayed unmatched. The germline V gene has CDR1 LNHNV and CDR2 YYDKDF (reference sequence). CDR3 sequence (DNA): TGTGCCACCAGCAGAGCTGACAGGGGGCCCAATCAGCCCCAGCATTTT. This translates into CATSRADRGPNQPQHF.

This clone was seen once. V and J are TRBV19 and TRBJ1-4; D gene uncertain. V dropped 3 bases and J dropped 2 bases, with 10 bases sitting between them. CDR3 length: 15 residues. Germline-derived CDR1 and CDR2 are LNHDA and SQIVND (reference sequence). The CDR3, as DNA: TGTGCCAGTAGTATTAGCGGCCGCACTAATGAAAAACTGTTTTTT. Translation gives CASSISGRTNEKLFF. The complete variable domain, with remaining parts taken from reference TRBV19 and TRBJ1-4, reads DGGITQSPKYLFRKEGQNVTLSCEQNLNHDAMYWYRQDPGQGLRLIYYSQIVNDFQKGDIAEGYSVSREKKESFPLTVTSAQKNPTAFYLCASSISGRTNEKLFFGSGTQLSVL.

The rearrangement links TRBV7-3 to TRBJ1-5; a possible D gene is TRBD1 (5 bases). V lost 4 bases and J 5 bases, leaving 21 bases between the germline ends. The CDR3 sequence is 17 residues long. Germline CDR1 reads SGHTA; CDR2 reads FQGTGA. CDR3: CASSSQPGAGVHQPQHF. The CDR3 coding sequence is TGTGCCAGCAGCTCCCAGCCCGGGGCGGGGGTCCATCAGCCCCAGCATTTT.

The DNA for the CDR3 is TGTGCCAGCAGCAGGACAGGGGGCGGGCGGACTGAAGCTTTCTTT. It codes for CASSRTGGGRTEAFF. The chain is built from TRBV7-2 and TRBJ1-1, with 11 positions matching TRBD1. With V trimmed by 5 bases and J by 5 bases, 7 bases remained unmatched. The CDR3 is made up of 15 amino acids. Germline V gene lookup returns CDR1 SGHTA and CDR2 FQGNSA.

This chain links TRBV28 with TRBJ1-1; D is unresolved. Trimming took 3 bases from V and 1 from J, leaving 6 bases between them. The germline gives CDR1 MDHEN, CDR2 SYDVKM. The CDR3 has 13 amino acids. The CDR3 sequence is CASSFLPNTEAFF. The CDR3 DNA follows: TGTGCCAGCAGTTTCCTACCGAACACTGAAGCTTTCTTT.

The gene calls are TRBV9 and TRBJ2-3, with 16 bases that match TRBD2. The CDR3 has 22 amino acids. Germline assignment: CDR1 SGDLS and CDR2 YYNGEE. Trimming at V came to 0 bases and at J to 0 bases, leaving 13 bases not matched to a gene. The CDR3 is CASSVATGVGLAGGPSTDTQYF. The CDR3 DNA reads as TGTGCCAGCAGCGTAGCTACTGGCGTGGGACTAGCGGGGGGGCCGAGCACAGATACGCAGTATTTT.